What follows are 9 T cell receptor beta chains derived from one specimen sequenced in a study of blood T cell repertoires in COVID-19. Assay: immunoSEQ multiplex PCR; the TCRdb copy retains only in-frame clones and omits some. The data hold tens of thousands of clones, with approximately 85% observed a single time. The material sequenced was peripheral blood. The receptor set was obtained from a human donor in a cohort sampled during active COVID-19.

This chain uses TRBV28 with TRBJ1-2; possibly TRBD1 for D (5 bases). CDR1 MDHEN and CDR2 SYDVKM come from the germline V gene. V lost 8 bases to trimming and J lost 4 bases, with 14 bases between them. CDR3 length: 13 amino acids. The CDR3 here is CASQRGSSYGYTF. DNA of the CDR3: TGTGCCAGCCAGCGGGGCTCCTCCTATGGCTACACCTTC.

V gene TRBV10-3 combines with J gene TRBJ1-5; D uncertain. The CDR3 loop spans 15 amino acids. Trimming cost V 3 bases and J 0 bases, with 9 bases left between them. Germline V lookup: CDR1 ENHRY, CDR2 SYGVKD. The CDR3 region has the DNA TGTGCCATCAGTGAATCAGAATATAGCAATCAGCCCCAGCATTTT. Translated, it gives CAISESEYSNQPQHF.

This sequence joins TRBV27 and TRBJ2-1, with TRBD2 matching 11 bases. The germline V gene encodes CDR1 MNHEY and CDR2 SMNVEV (reference sequence). Trimming cost V 3 bases and J 7 bases; bases outside gene matches: 14. The CDR3 extends over 18 amino acids. CDR3 in amino acids: CASSFTRMRIAGGNEQFF. The CDR3 nucleotides are TGTGCCAGCAGTTTTACGAGAATGCGGATAGCGGGAGGGAATGAGCAGTTCTTC.

This chain uses TRBV5-4 with TRBJ2-5, with TRBD2 matching over 7 bases. Germline assignment: CDR1 SGHNT and CDR2 YYREEE (reference sequence). V lost 4 bases to trimming and J lost 7 bases; unmatched junction nucleotides: 7. The CDR3 is made up of 13 amino acids. CDR3 sequence reads: CASSGSGRGTQYF. CDR3 bases: TGTGCCAGCAGCGGGAGTGGGAGGGGGACCCAGTACTTC.

The chain recombines TRBV20-1 with TRBJ2-3; weak D call: TRBD2 (6 bases). CDR1 and CDR2 from the germline V gene are DFQATT and SNEGSKA (reference sequence). Trimming shortened V by 3 bases and J by 4 bases, and 20 bases separated the two germline ends. The CDR3 loop spans 16 amino acids. The DNA of the CDR3 is TGCAGTGCTAGTTCGGCCGCTAGCGCTTTTCCAGATACGCAGTATTTT. Translated, it gives CSASSAASAFPDTQYF.

V gene TRBV6-1 combines with J gene TRBJ1-2, with 7 bases identical to TRBD1. V dropped 1 base and J dropped 4; count of bases not matched to a gene: 3. Germline V gives CDR1 MNHNS, CDR2 SASEGT. The CDR3 runs 14 residues. CDR3 sequence reads: CASSEGQGVYGYTF. The CDR3, as DNA: TGTGCCAGCAGTGAAGGCCAGGGGGTCTATGGCTACACCTTC.

The chain recombines TRBV9 with TRBJ2-2; 11 positions agree with TRBD2. There are 18 residues in the CDR3. Germline lookup yields CDR1 SGDLS and CDR2 YYNGEE. The V and J ends lost 4 bases and 2 bases, in that order; junction bases with no gene match: 10. As DNA, the CDR3 is TGTGCCAGCAGCTCGACTAGCGGGAATATACCCAACACCGGGGAGCTGTTTTTT. Protein sequence: CASSSTSGNIPNTGELFF.

In DNA, the CDR3 is TGTGCCAGCAGTTTACTGCCCCCGGGACAGGGGGACTACGAGCAGTACTTC. Translation: CASSLLPPGQGDYEQYF. The genes are TRBV28 and TRBJ2-7; 11 bases match TRBD1. Trimming removed 2 bases from V and 3 bases from J; junction bases left unmatched: 9. The germline gives CDR1 MDHEN, CDR2 SYDVKM. The CDR3 has 17 residues.

The genes are TRBV28 and TRBJ1-6; 9 nucleotides line up with TRBD1. This CDR3 comprises 18 residues. Looked up from germline, CDR1 is MDHEN and CDR2 is SYDVKM. The V segment lost 4 bases and the J segment 8 bases; nucleotides outside the gene matches: 15. DNA for the CDR3: TGTGCCAGCAGTTCAGACCGAGCGGGACAGGGAAGGTATTCACCCCTCCACTTT. As protein: CASSSDRAGQGRYSPLHF.